A selection of T cell receptor beta chains follows, all from one sample in a study of blood T cell repertoires in COVID-19. Only in-frame clones appear in the TCRdb table, and some are missing; sequencing was by immunoSEQ multiplex PCR. This table holds 65,000 or so clones, just under 85% found once. Sequencing was performed on peripheral blood. The receptors come from a man aged 55 to 70 with acute or convalescent COVID-19. The CDR3 runs from the conserved cysteine through the conserved F or W. A D gene is named only where the DNA matches it firmly. Expanded clones get a size class; other rows say once, few or many, or leave the size out.

clone_size	v_call	d_call	j_call	cdr3_nt	cdr3_aa
NA	TRBV4-1	NA	TRBJ2-7	TGCGCCAGCAGCCAAGATCCCGCGGGGGCCGCCTACGAGCAGTACTTC	CASSQDPAGAAYEQYF
NA	TRBV6-6	NA	TRBJ2-1	TGTGCCAGCGGAGGGGGGGGGAGCTACAATGAGCAGTTCTTC	CASGGGGSYNEQFF
NA	TRBV6-5	NA	TRBJ2-7	TGTGCCAGCGGGACTTCGGGATACGAGCAGTACTTC	CASGTSGYEQYF
NA	TRBV30	TRBD1	TRBJ2-7	TGTGCCTGGGCGAACCGGGACAGGTCTTTCTACGAGCAGTACTTC	CAWANRDRSFYEQYF
once	TRBV24-1	NA	TRBJ1-2	TGTGCCACCAGTGATGCGGGGGGCGGCTACACCTTC	CATSDAGGGYTF
NA	TRBV24-1	NA	TRBJ2-4	TGTGCCACCAGTGATGGCCAGGCCCTAGCCAAAAACATTCAGTACTTC	CATSDGQALAKNIQYF
NA	TRBV5-1	NA	TRBJ2-5	TGCGCCAGCAGCTCGCTTCCCAGGGTTGCGGGGGAGACCCAGTACTTC	CASSSLPRVAGETQYF
NA	TRBV19	TRBD1	TRBJ1-1	TGTGCCAGTGCGGACAGGGACTGGTCTGAAGCTTTCTTT	CASADRDWSEAFF
NA	TRBV24-1	NA	TRBJ1-2	TGTACCACCAGCGAGGAGAGGGGGATTAACTATGGCTACACCTTC	CTTSEERGINYGYTF
NA	TRBV2	NA	TRBJ1-1	TGTGCCAGCAGTGCTAGGCGTTACAACACTGAAGCTTTCTTT	CASSARRYNTEAFF
NA	TRBV5-6	NA	TRBJ2-3	TGTGCCAGCAGCCCGGGACTTACTACAGATACGCAGTATTTT	CASSPGLTTDTQYF
NA	TRBV19	TRBD1	TRBJ2-7	TGTGCCAGGGACGGCTCCCGCTGTACCGGGACAGGCCTGTGGGAGCAGTACTTC	CARDGSRCTGTGLWEQYF